The present TCR beta chain was sequenced within a study of technical replicates of blood from a few donors. This clone was detected only once. With 1 base removed from V and 0 bases from J, the gap between germline ends came to 12 bases. From germline, CDR1 is GTSNPN and CDR2 SVGIG (reference sequence). This CDR3 has 15 residues. The data were produced by immunoSEQ multiplex PCR, yet TCRdb's version contains in-frame clones alone and is incomplete. The sample holds about 98,000 clones, 90% to 97% seen once. The material sequenced was T cells isolated from PBMCs. The V and J genes are TRBV30 and TRBJ1-2; possible D gene TRBD1, 5 bases. This TCR came from a human donor in good health. The DNA of the CDR3 is TGTGCCTGGAGTGCAAGACAGAAACCTAACTATGGCTACACCTTC. Translated, it gives CAWSARQKPNYGYTF. The complete variable domain, with remaining parts taken from reference TRBV30 and TRBJ1-2, reads SQTIHQWPATLVQPVGSPLSLECTVEGTSNPNLYWYRQAAGRGLQLLFYSVGIGQISSEVPQNLSASRPQDRQFILSSKKLLLSDSGFYLCAWSARQKPNYGYTFGSGTRLTVV.